The next 23 T cell receptor beta chains were all read from a single sample in a study of regulatory T cells in long-lasting Graves disease. Time point given: newly diagnosed GD, antithyroid drugs for less than 3 months. The TCR library was prepared using RNA isolated from PBMCs. Arm-PCR of CDR3 regions and iRepertoire HTBI primers were the basis on which TCR beta libraries were built. TCRdb reanalysed the multiplex PCR reads using MiXCR and keeps one entry per CDR3 protein. The table lists 300,000 to 400,000 distinct CDR3 sequences, around 15% of them singletons. This same sample was also taken into another study, of T cells in Graves' hyperthyroidism and ophthalmopathy.

The sample consisted of peripheral blood mononuclear cells (PBMCs), taken at new diagnosis, from a patient treated with antithyroid drugs. Receptors originate from a man aged 35 to 55 with Graves disease.

This chain uses TRBV6-1 with TRBJ2-1; no definite D call. The CDR3 runs 13 residues. The V end lost 3 bases, the J end lost 4 bases, and 7 bases lay between the germline ends. Germline values: CDR1 MNHNS, CDR2 SASEGT. CDR3 bases: TGTGCCAGCAGTGACCCGGTTTACAATGAGCAGTTCTTC. Translated, it gives CASSDPVYNEQFF.

This clonotype was found many times. The rearrangement links TRBV28 to TRBJ1-6; 7 bases fit TRBD1. After removal of 2 bases from V and 5 bases from J, the junction contained 3 bases not matched to a gene. Germline V gene data show CDR1 as MDHEN and CDR2 as SYDVKM. The CDR3 runs to 15 residues. The CDR3 sequence is CASSLPGTDNSPLHF. CDR3 bases: TGTGCCAGCAGTTTACCCGGGACAGATAATTCACCCCTCCACTTT.

The chain joins TRBV28 to TRBJ1-4; D is unresolved. In germline, CDR1 is MDHEN, CDR2 SYDVKM. The CDR3 length is 15 residues. Trimming stripped 6 bases from V and 0 bases from J, with 11 bases between. CDR3: CASSAPSTTNEKLFF. The DNA of the CDR3 is TGTGCCAGCAGCGCTCCTTCGACAACTAATGAAAAACTGTTTTTT. Together with reference TRBV28 and TRBJ1-4, the CDR3 gives the full variable domain: DVKVTQSSRYLVKRTGEKVFLECVQDMDHENMFWYRQDPGLGLRLIYFSYDVKMKEKGDIPEGYSVSREKKERFSLILESASTNQTSMYLCASSAPSTTNEKLFFGSGTQLSVL.

This clonotype was recorded a few times. The V gene is TRBV30, the J gene TRBJ1-4, with TRBD1 identical over 7 bases. V lost 1 base, J lost 0 bases, and 8 bases stayed unmatched. Germline CDR1 reads GTSNPN; CDR2 reads SVGIG (reference sequence). This CDR3 spans 17 amino acids. In DNA form, the CDR3 reads TGTGCCTGGAGTGGGGGACAGACGTCTTCAACTAATGAAAAACTGTTTTTT. This translates into CAWSGGQTSSTNEKLFF.

This clonotype was observed at least ten times. The chain couples TRBV7-9 to TRBJ2-3; 10 nucleotides match TRBD2. This CDR3 has 20 amino acids. Looked up from germline, CDR1 is SEHNR and CDR2 is FQNEAQ (reference sequence). V trimming: 4 bases; J trimming: 5 bases; junction bases outside the gene matches: 21. This chain's CDR3 is CASSSFGGIASGGVVDTQYF. Written as DNA, the CDR3 is TGTGCCAGCAGCTCGTTCGGCGGGATAGCGAGCGGGGGGGTCGTAGATACGCAGTATTTT.

This chain links TRBV7-6 with TRBJ2-3, with 9 bases fitting TRBD2. V gave up 1 base and J gave up 5 bases; unmatched junction bases: 7. Germline CDR1 and CDR2: SGHVS and FNYEAQ. This CDR3 is 16 amino acids long. CDR3 DNA sequence: TGTGCCAGCAGCTTAGTGTATAGCGGGGGAGAAGATACGCAGTATTTT. This gives the protein CASSLVYSGGEDTQYF. The full variable domain, in which reference TRBV7-6 and TRBJ2-3 provide the parts outside the CDR3, is GAGVSQSPRYKVTKRGQDVALRCDPISGHVSLYWYRQALGQGPEFLTYFNYEAQQDKSGLPNDRFSAERPEGSISTLTIQRTEQRDSAMYRCASSLVYSGGEDTQYFGPGTRLTVL.

This clonotype was detected ten times or more. The chain uses TRBV9 and TRBJ2-1; possible D gene TRBD2, 5 bases. The CDR3 is made up of 14 amino acids. Germline V CDR1 and CDR2: SGDLS, YYNGEE. The V end lost 2 bases, the J end lost 3 bases, and 9 bases lay between the germline ends. The CDR3 loop reads CASSVEADYNEQFF. CDR3 sequence (DNA): TGTGCCAGCAGCGTGGAGGCGGACTACAATGAGCAGTTCTTC.

At least ten counts were recorded for this clonotype. The CDR3 loop reads CASSYGKGGLTEAFF. The CDR3 coding sequence is TGTGCCAGCAGTTATGGCAAGGGAGGGCTCACTGAAGCTTTCTTT. This chain joins TRBV6-2 or TRBV6-3 and TRBJ1-1, with unresolved D. V gave up 3 bases and J gave up 4 bases, with 15 bases separating them. The CDR3 has 15 residues. Germline V CDR1 and CDR2: MNHEY, SVGEGT.

A few counts support this clonotype. The gene calls are TRBV5-1 and TRBJ1-3; 7 bases agree with TRBD1. The CDR3 consists of 15 residues. The germline CDR1 and CDR2 sequences are SGHRS and YFSETQ. With 2 bases clipped from V and 4 bases from J, the junction kept 6 bases outside the gene matches. The CDR3 loop reads CASSLGGNVGNTIYF. CDR3 nucleotide sequence: TGCGCCAGCAGCTTAGGGGGCAACGTCGGAAACACCATATATTTT.

At least ten counts were recorded for this clonotype. V and J are TRBV5-1 and TRBJ2-7; D is possibly TRBD2 (6 bases). The CDR3 is 15 residues long. The germline V gene has CDR1 SGHRS and CDR2 YFSETQ. Trimming removed 6 bases from V and 1 base from J, with 17 bases in between. The CDR3 nucleotides read TGCGCCAGCACCTTTCATAGGGGACTTTCCTACGAGCAGTACTTC. Its translation: CASTFHRGLSYEQYF.

This clonotype was seen a handful of times. V and J are TRBV27 and TRBJ2-7; TRBD2 matches at 9 bases. Germline values: CDR1 MNHEY, CDR2 SMNVEV (reference sequence). The CDR3 consists of 16 residues. V lost 6 bases and J lost 2; bases outside the gene matches: 11. The CDR3 sequence is CASRGAGGKKAYEQYF. The CDR3 DNA is TGTGCCAGCAGAGGAGCGGGGGGAAAAAAGGCCTACGAGCAGTACTTC.

Many counts were recorded for this clonotype. This chain connects TRBV18 to TRBJ2-7; TRBD2 matches at 10 bases. V trimming: 4 bases; J trimming: 4 bases; junction bases outside the gene matches: 4. Looked up from germline, CDR1 is KGHSH and CDR2 is LQKENI. This CDR3 has 14 amino acids. CDR3 residues: CASSQRGGRYEQYF. CDR3 in DNA: TGTGCCAGCTCACAGCGGGGGGGCCGATACGAGCAGTACTTC.

This clonotype came up many times. This sequence joins TRBV27 and TRBJ1-1, with 7 bases fitting TRBD1. Germline values: CDR1 MNHEY, CDR2 SMNVEV (reference sequence). This CDR3 has 15 residues. Trimming took 8 bases from V and 0 from J; bases not matched to a gene: 9. The CDR3 here is CASGSRGLMNTEAFF. In nucleotides, the CDR3 is TGTGCCAGCGGTAGCAGGGGGTTAATGAACACTGAAGCTTTCTTT.

A few counts support this clonotype. The chain carries TRBV5-1 and TRBJ2-3; no reliable D call. Germline CDR1 and CDR2: SGHRS and YFSETQ. The CDR3 contains 13 residues. V lost 4 bases, J lost 2 bases, and 8 bases lay in between. DNA for the CDR3: TGCGCCAGCAGCATCCTCTCCACAGATACGCAGTATTTT. Amino acid sequence: CASSILSTDTQYF.

This clonotype was counted at least ten times. V usage is TRBV28 and J usage is TRBJ2-5; 7 bases are shared with TRBD1. J was trimmed by 1 base and V by 4 bases; bases with no gene match: 6. The CDR3 has 15 residues. Germline values: CDR1 MDHEN, CDR2 SYDVKM. The CDR3: CASSSTGTAQETQYF. In DNA form, the CDR3 reads TGTGCCAGCAGTTCCACCGGGACAGCCCAAGAGACCCAGTACTTC.

This clonotype appeared many times. V and J are TRBV27 and TRBJ1-6, with a tentative D call TRBD1 (5 bases). Trimming stripped 3 bases from V and 5 bases from J, with 17 bases between. This CDR3 has 17 amino acids. Germline lookup yields CDR1 MNHEY and CDR2 SMNVEV (reference sequence). CDR3 bases: TGTGCCAGCAGTTTTACACAAAGACAGCATAATAATTCACCCCTCCACTTT. Encoded protein: CASSFTQRQHNNSPLHF.

The CDR3 DNA reads TGTGCCAGCCGCTTATTTGGCAATCAGCCCCAGCATTTT. It codes for CASRLFGNQPQHF. The rearrangement uses TRBV6-1 and TRBJ1-5, with D uncertain. This CDR3 is built from 13 residues. V lost 8 bases and J lost 2, with 10 bases in between. Germline V gives CDR1 MNHNS, CDR2 SASEGT.

This clonotype was counted many times. CDR3 bases: TGTGCCAGCGCGACAGGGCCGTTGGAGACCCAGTACTTC. This sequence encodes CASATGPLETQYF. This chain links TRBV6-1 with TRBJ2-5, with 7 bases that match TRBD1. Trimming removed 8 bases from V and 5 bases from J; junction bases left unmatched: 8. Per germline, CDR1 MNHNS and CDR2 SASEGT. This CDR3 comprises 13 residues.

The gene calls are TRBV12-5 and TRBJ2-1; D gene unclear. Germline assignment: CDR1 LGHNT and CDR2 FRNRAP. The CDR3 has 11 residues. V was cut by 0 bases and J by 8 bases, with 2 bases left in between. The CDR3 spells CASGLVDEQFF. CDR3 coding DNA: TGTGCTAGTGGTTTGGTCGATGAGCAGTTCTTC.

This clonotype appeared many times. The rearrangement joins TRBV7-3 to TRBJ2-2, with 10 bases that match TRBD2. The J segment lost 4 bases and the V segment lost 4 bases, leaving 21 bases of the junction unmatched. Germline-derived CDR1 and CDR2 are SGHTA and FQGTGA. The CDR3 consists of 21 residues. CDR3 DNA sequence: TGTGCCAGCAGCTCCTCCGAAGGAGGACTAGCGGCCCCAGCGTTCACCGGGGAGCTGTTTTTT. Protein sequence: CASSSSEGGLAAPAFTGELFF.

A few counts support this clonotype. The chain uses TRBV6-4 and TRBJ2-6; 8 nucleotides match TRBD1. CDR1 MRHNA and CDR2 SNTAGT come from the germline V gene. J lost 0 bases, V lost 3 bases, and 1 base had no gene match. The length of the CDR3 is 16 residues. The chain's CDR3 is CASSETGDSGANVLTF. The DNA of the CDR3 is TGTGCCAGCAGTGAGACAGGGGACTCTGGGGCCAACGTCCTGACTTTC.

This clonotype showed up many times. The chain has TRBV27 and TRBJ2-3, with D perhaps assigned TRBD1 or TRBD2 (5 bases each). The CDR3 has 15 amino acids. Trimming removed 5 bases at V and 6 bases at J, with 18 bases between. Germline V gives CDR1 MNHEY, CDR2 SMNVEV (reference sequence). CDR3 nucleotides: TGTGCCAGCAGTCCGGGGACGGGGTCAAGGGATACGCAGTATTTT. Amino acids: CASSPGTGSRDTQYF.

A remark on this clonotype: This may be a read error, as it is one base from a much larger clone. The chain couples TRBV20-1 to TRBJ2-5, with 7 bases aligning to TRBD2. The CDR3 runs to 14 residues. CDR1 is DFQATT and CDR2 is SNEGSKA in the germline V gene (reference sequence). V lost 7 bases and J lost 5; bases outside the gene matches: 13. The CDR3 region has the DNA TGCAGTGTCGCCTCCCAGCGGGGAACGGAGACCCAGTACTTC. Protein: CSVASQRGTETQYF.